These 5 T cell receptor beta chains originate from one sample sequenced in a study of OX40 agonist ivuxolimab in advanced cancers. Measured with immunoSEQ multiplex PCR; TCRdb has only the in-frame clones, and not every one. The sample gives about 72,000 clones, 80% to 90% of which show up once; 0.85% to 0.95% is in the top ten. Source: CD4+ or CD8+ T cells sorted from blood, taken in a trial of the OX40 agonist ivuxolimab. These receptors were obtained from an adult with an advanced solid tumor such as melanoma, head and neck, liver or kidney cancer.

CDR3 protein: CASSPGTGGSSNEKLFF. The CDR3 nucleotides read TGTGCCAGCAGCCCGGGGACAGGGGGCTCGTCTAATGAAAAACTGTTTTTT. The rearrangement uses TRBV5-4 and TRBJ1-4, with 12 bases matching TRBD1. Germline-derived CDR1 and CDR2 are SGHNT and YYREEE (reference sequence). The CDR3 is 17 residues long. V lost 4 bases and J lost 3; bases outside the gene matches: 7.

The V and J genes are TRBV5-1 and TRBJ2-3, with no clear D. Per germline, CDR1 SGHRS and CDR2 YFSETQ. This CDR3 spans 14 amino acids. The V and J ends lost 6 bases and 5 bases respectively, with 16 bases between them. CDR3 region: CASTAHVPEDTQYF. Here the CDR3 DNA reads TGCGCCAGCACCGCCCACGTGCCGGAAGATACGCAGTATTTT. Full variable domain (remainder filled in from reference TRBV5-1 and TRBJ2-3): KAGVTQTPRYLIKTRGQQVTLSCSPISGHRSVSWYQQTPGQGLQFLFEYFSETQRNKGNFPGRFSGRQFSNSRSEMNVSTLELGDSALYLCASTAHVPEDTQYFGPGTRLTVL.

The chain carries TRBV28 and TRBJ1-1; 7 bases line up with TRBD1. The germline gives CDR1 MDHEN, CDR2 SYDVKM. CDR3 length: 15 residues. V shed 1 base and J 3 bases; nucleotides not matched to a gene: 5. For the CDR3, the DNA is TGTGCCAGCAGTTTATACCCCAGGGGGGACACTGAAGCTTTCTTT. This encodes CASSLYPRGDTEAFF.

V usage is TRBV4-1 and J usage is TRBJ1-4; D is uncertain. This CDR3 contains 14 residues. V was shortened by 4 bases and J by 6 bases, with 12 bases between the two germline ends. Germline V gene data show CDR1 as MGHRA and CDR2 as YSYEKL. The CDR3 DNA is TGCGCCAGCAGCCGGAGCAGAAAAGATGAAAAACTGTTTTTT. Translation gives CASSRSRKDEKLFF.

The rearrangement links TRBV7-2 to TRBJ2-7; no clear D gene. CDR3 size: 12 residues. Per germline, CDR1 SGHTA and CDR2 FQGNSA. V lost 2 bases, J lost 7 bases, and 9 bases lay in between. The CDR3 reads CASSLPVGEQYF. CDR3 bases: TGTGCCAGCAGCTTACCAGTGGGGGAGCAGTACTTC.